This passage covers 29 T cell receptor beta chains from one sample sequenced in a study of T cells in Graves' hyperthyroidism and ophthalmopathy. Researchers amplified the TCR beta CDR3 regions from RNA transcripts. The TCR CDR3 was amplified in a first-round RT-PCR using the HTBI primer set. TCRdb reprocessed the multiplex PCR reads with MiXCR, giving one entry per CDR3 protein. The sample has under 350,000 distinct CDR3 sequences, 17% seen once. The sample consisted of blood. These receptor sequences come from a woman aged 55-75 years with Graves' ophthalmopathy.

In its sample, this clonotype was seen many times. The V call is TRBV7-8, the J call TRBJ2-1; D is undetermined. CDR1 and CDR2 (germline): SGHVS, FQNEAQ. The CDR3 is made up of 14 amino acids. The V end lost 1 base, the J end lost 0 bases, and 4 bases lay between the germline ends. CDR3 amino acids: CASSLVNSYNEQFF. DNA for the CDR3: TGTGCCAGCAGCTTAGTCAACTCCTACAATGAGCAGTTCTTC.

This clonotype was observed at least ten times. V gene TRBV11-2 combines with J gene TRBJ1-5; D remains unclear. Germline CDR1 and CDR2: SGHAT and FQNNGV. V was cut by 0 bases and J by 0 bases, with 12 bases left in between. The CDR3 sequence is 17 residues long. The CDR3 DNA sequence: TGTGCCAGCAGCTTAGATCACGGAAGTTATAGCAATCAGCCCCAGCATTTT. Translation: CASSLDHGSYSNQPQHF. The variable domain in full, completed from reference TRBV11-2 and TRBJ1-5, reads EAGVAQSPRYKIIEKRQSVAFWCNPISGHATLYWYQQILGQGPKLLIQFQNNGVVDDSQLPKDRFSAERLKGVDSTLKIQPAKLEDSAVYLCASSLDHGSYSNQPQHFGDGTRLSIL.

This clonotype was observed many times. The V and J genes are TRBV27 and TRBJ1-6; D is perhaps TRBD1 (6 bases). The CDR3 runs to 14 residues. Germline V gene lookup returns CDR1 MNHEY and CDR2 SMNVEV (reference sequence). With 4 bases removed from V and 6 bases from J, the gap between germline ends came to 10 bases. CDR3 nucleotides: TGTGCCAGCAGTTACAGGGTGGTTAATTCACCCCTCCACTTT. Translation gives CASSYRVVNSPLHF.

This clonotype was counted only a few times. The V and J genes are TRBV5-4 and TRBJ1-2; 8 nucleotides match TRBD1. Germline V gene data show CDR1 as SGHNT and CDR2 as YYREEE (reference sequence). Germline trimming cut 3 bases from V and 2 bases from J; bases unmatched to any gene: 3. The CDR3 runs 14 residues. Here the CDR3 DNA reads TGTGCCAGCAGCTCCAGGGGGCAAAACTATGGCTACACCTTC. Its translation is CASSSRGQNYGYTF.

The chain carries TRBV12-3 or TRBV12-4 and TRBJ1-5; TRBD1 matches 9 bases. Unmatched junction bases numbered 5, after V lost 5 bases and J lost 3 bases. CDR3 length: 15 amino acids. CDR3 DNA sequence: TGTGCCAGCAGTCTCCGGGACAGGGACAATCAGCCCCAGCATTTT. As protein: CASSLRDRDNQPQHF.

This clonotype was recorded at least ten times. The CDR3 here is CASSGQGSAGELFF. In nucleotides, the CDR3 is TGTGCCAGCAGCGGACAGGGGAGTGCCGGGGAGCTGTTTTTT. This chain connects TRBV2 to TRBJ2-2, with 9 bases lining up with TRBD1. CDR3 size: 14 residues. Germline V gene lookup returns CDR1 SNHLY and CDR2 FYNNEI. V shed 6 bases and J 6 bases; nucleotides not matched to a gene: 5.

The chain joins TRBV20-1 to TRBJ2-3; D call uncertain. This CDR3 spans 14 amino acids. Germline loops: CDR1 DFQATT, CDR2 SNEGSKA (reference sequence). The V end lost 1 base, the J end lost 5 bases, and 13 bases lay between the germline ends. Here the CDR3 DNA reads TGCAGTGCTAGAGGGCCCGGGTTGGGAGATACGCAGTATTTT. As protein: CSARGPGLGDTQYF.

This clonotype was picked up a small number of times. V is TRBV6-1 and J is TRBJ1-1; D uncertain. V was cut by 5 bases and J by 5 bases, with 15 bases left in between. This CDR3 comprises 14 residues. Germline V gene sequence: CDR1 MNHNS, CDR2 SASEGT. CDR3 protein: CASSRTGGLTEAFF. DNA for the CDR3: TGTGCCAGCAGTCGGACGGGAGGGTTGACTGAAGCTTTCTTT.

This clonotype was detected only a few times. This chain links TRBV20-1 with TRBJ1-4, with D possibly being TRBD1 (5 bases). The CDR3 consists of 13 residues. Trimming stripped 6 bases from V and 8 bases from J, with 16 bases between. Germline V lookup: CDR1 DFQATT, CDR2 SNEGSKA (reference sequence). CDR3 in amino acids: CSAGQGLQEKLFF. The CDR3 DNA is TGCAGTGCCGGGCAGGGCCTCCAGGAAAAACTGTTTTTT.

There are many counts of this clonotype. Germline and junction disagree at one end, which may indicate a read error. V gene TRBV7-7 combines with J gene TRBJ2-1, with 8 positions matching TRBD1. The germline CDR1 and CDR2 sequences are SSHAT and FNYEAQ (reference sequence). This CDR3 is built from 14 residues. CDR3 region: CASSLAQGAHEQFF. The CDR3 DNA follows: TGTGCTAGCAGCTTAGCGCAGGGGGCGCATGAGCAGTTCTTC.

Many counts were recorded for this clonotype. The V call is TRBV27, the J call TRBJ1-5; possible D gene TRBD1, 5 bases. Germline loops: CDR1 MNHEY, CDR2 SMNVEV (reference sequence). This CDR3 contains 15 residues. Trimming removed 5 bases from V and 1 base from J, with 12 bases in between. The CDR3 region is CASSGGSWSNQPQHF. CDR3 nucleotides: TGTGCCAGCAGTGGGGGGTCTTGGAGCAATCAGCCCCAGCATTTT.

The chain employs TRBV5-5 and TRBJ1-3, with D unclear. The germline V and J ends were trimmed by 4 bases and 0 bases, with 14 bases remaining between them. This CDR3 contains 16 residues. In germline, CDR1 is SGHKS, CDR2 YYEKEE (reference sequence). The CDR3, as DNA: TGTGCCAGCAGCCTGGGCCACCCGAGCTCTGGAAACACCATATATTTT. This translates into CASSLGHPSSGNTIYF.

The table lists this clonotype with a count of one. The chain carries TRBV4-3 and TRBJ2-1, with D unresolved. V lost 0 bases and J 10 bases, leaving 16 bases between the germline ends. Germline CDR1 and CDR2: LGHNA and YSLEER. This CDR3 has 15 residues. CDR3 bases: TGCGCCAGCAGCCAAGAGGGTTCGGGCGTATACGAGCAGTTCTTC. It codes for CASSQEGSGVYEQFF.

At least ten counts were recorded for this clonotype. This chain connects TRBV2 to TRBJ1-1; the match to TRBD1 covers 9 bases. The CDR3 runs to 15 residues. V shed 6 bases and J 3 bases; nucleotides not matched to a gene: 8. CDR1 is SNHLY, CDR2 FYNNEI, per germline. The CDR3 nucleotides are TGTGCCAGCAGGATACAGGGGGCCCGCGACACTGAAGCTTTCTTT. It specifies CASRIQGARDTEAFF.

The DNA of the CDR3 is TGTGCCACCAGTGGTAATGGTCCACCGCACAATGAGCAGTTCTTC. This sequence encodes CATSGNGPPHNEQFF. The chain combines TRBV24-1 with TRBJ2-1; D not certain. CDR3 length: 15 amino acids. Germline CDR1 KGHDR, CDR2 SFDVKD. V was cut by 5 bases and J by 5 bases, with 15 bases left in between.

A remark on this clonotype: This clone may be a read error of a much larger clone one base away. The chain links TRBV6-5 to TRBJ2-7; D is possibly TRBD2 (6 bases). CDR1 is MNHEY, CDR2 SVGAGI, per germline. Trimming pared 0 bases from V and 6 bases from J, leaving 15 bases between. The CDR3 contains 15 residues. The CDR3 coding sequence is TGTGCCAGCAGTTACTCGAGCGGGCAGACCTGCGAGCAGTACTTC. Protein product: CASSYSSGQTCEQYF.

This clonotype was counted at least ten times. V is TRBV11-3 and J is TRBJ2-7, with TRBD2 matching 7 bases. The CDR3 loop spans 15 amino acids. CDR1 is SGHNT and CDR2 is YENEEA in the germline V gene. V was clipped by 2 bases and J by 2 bases; unmatched bases: 6. The CDR3 region is CASSLSGDPTYEQYF. CDR3 DNA: TGTGCCAGCAGCTTAAGCGGGGACCCCACCTACGAGCAGTACTTC.

The CDR3 reads CASSRRTGRDTQYF. The CDR3 bases are TGCGCCAGCAGCCGTAGGACAGGGAGAGATACGCAGTATTTT. The chain couples TRBV5-1 to TRBJ2-3, with 8 bases matching TRBD1. J lost 5 bases, V lost 4 bases, and 6 bases had no gene match. The CDR3 is 14 residues long. The germline CDR1 and CDR2 sequences are SGHRS and YFSETQ.

This clonotype was recorded many times. The chain is built from TRBV19 and TRBJ1-4, with D unresolved. This CDR3 has 14 amino acids. Trimming removed 3 bases at V and 8 bases at J, with 13 bases between. The germline V gene has CDR1 LNHDA and CDR2 SQIVND (reference sequence). Written as DNA, the CDR3 is TGTGCCAGTAGTATCTCTCATCTCCCAGAAAAACTGTTTTTT. Translated: CASSISHLPEKLFF.

The gene calls are TRBV29-1 and TRBJ2-1, with 11 bases aligning to TRBD2. Germline CDR1 SQVTM, CDR2 ANQGSEA. This CDR3 contains 17 residues. V was pared by 6 bases and J by 0 bases, with 10 bases of the junction left unmatched. The CDR3 spells CSVEMGTSGSSYNEQFF. The CDR3 DNA is TGCAGCGTGGAAATGGGGACTAGCGGAAGCTCCTACAATGAGCAGTTCTTC.

This clonotype was observed many times. The chain recombines TRBV29-1 with TRBJ2-5; 16 bases agree with TRBD2. Germline CDR1 reads SQVTM; CDR2 reads ANQGSEA. J gave up 2 bases and V 6 bases, and 6 bases lay outside the gene matches. The CDR3 is 16 residues long. CDR3 nucleotides: TGCAGCGTCGGGACTAGCGGGAGGGGCCGACAAGAGACCCAGTACTTC. It codes for CSVGTSGRGRQETQYF.

This clonotype came up a few times. V usage is TRBV27 and J usage is TRBJ1-1; 7 nucleotides agree with TRBD1. The CDR3 spans 16 residues. V lost 6 bases to trimming and J lost 2 bases; unmatched junction nucleotides: 12. CDR1 and CDR2 from the germline V gene are MNHEY and SMNVEV (reference sequence). The CDR3 coding sequence is TGTGCCAGCAGATCTTTTCTGGGACAGACTAACACTGAAGCTTTCTTT. Its translation is CASRSFLGQTNTEAFF.

At least ten counts were recorded for this clonotype. The rearrangement uses TRBV11-2 and TRBJ2-2, with 13 bases matching TRBD2. The ends lost 1 base at V and 5 bases at J; junction bases unmatched: 10. The CDR3 has 19 amino acids. Germline lookup yields CDR1 SGHAT and CDR2 FQNNGV. CDR3 loop: CASSLAPGQGLAGTGELFF. The CDR3 DNA sequence: TGTGCCAGCAGCTTAGCCCCCGGCCAGGGACTAGCGGGAACCGGGGAGCTGTTTTTT.

The chain links TRBV7-2 to TRBJ2-1, with 8 bases that match TRBD2. There are 15 residues in the CDR3. Germline V gene lookup returns CDR1 SGHTA and CDR2 FQGNSA. The V gene end was trimmed by 1 base and the J gene end by 4 bases; junction bases not matched to a gene: 3. CDR3 sequence (DNA): TGTGCCAGCAGCTTAGAGGCTAGCGGGTACAATGAGCAGTTCTTC. Protein: CASSLEASGYNEQFF.

This clonotype was counted between two and nine times. The chain joins TRBV12-3 or TRBV12-4 to TRBJ1-2; unclear D gene. The CDR3 covers 12 residues. Trimming removed 3 bases at V and 6 bases at J, with 8 bases between. The CDR3: CASSFSGDGYTF. In DNA form, the CDR3 reads TGTGCCAGCAGTTTCTCCGGGGATGGCTACACCTTC.

This clonotype appeared a few times. This chain uses TRBV5-8 with TRBJ2-3; 14 bases are shared with TRBD2. Losses at the gene ends were 3 bases for V and 8 bases for J; bases not matched to a gene: 5. The CDR3 contains 15 residues. CDR1 is SGHTS, CDR2 YDEGEE, per germline. The chain's CDR3 is CASSSRLAGGVTQYF. CDR3 DNA sequence: TGTGCCAGCAGCTCCAGACTAGCGGGAGGGGTTACGCAGTATTTT.

This clonotype was recorded many times. The rearrangement joins TRBV5-6 to TRBJ2-3; D is uncertain. Germline values: CDR1 SGHDT, CDR2 YYEEEE. Trimming cost V 1 base and J 4 bases, with 16 bases left between them. This CDR3 has 16 amino acids. This CDR3 is CASSLYVAGRADTQYF. The CDR3 DNA is TGTGCCAGCAGCTTGTACGTCGCAGGACGGGCAGATACGCAGTATTTT.

V usage is TRBV5-1 and J usage is TRBJ2-2, with 12 bases identical to TRBD1. Germline CDR1 and CDR2: SGHRS and YFSETQ. The CDR3 is 16 amino acids. The J segment lost 5 bases and the V segment lost 4 bases, leaving 6 bases of the junction unmatched. CDR3 in amino acids: CASSTGQGARTGELFF. The CDR3 DNA is TGCGCCAGCAGCACGGGACAGGGGGCCAGGACCGGGGAGCTGTTTTTT.

This clonotype was recorded at least ten times. J is TRBJ2-2 and V is TRBV7-7; D remains ambiguous. The CDR3 runs to 13 residues. Between the trimmed V and J ends, which lost 5 bases and 6 bases, there was a span of 10 bases. From germline, CDR1 is SSHAT and CDR2 FNYEAQ (reference sequence). This CDR3 reads CASSLSSPGELFF. The DNA of the CDR3 is TGTGCCAGCAGCCTCTCCTCGCCCGGGGAGCTGTTTTTT. Together with reference TRBV7-7 and TRBJ2-2, the CDR3 gives the full variable domain: GAGVSQSPRYKVTKRGQDVTLRCDPISSHATLYWYQQALGQGPEFLTYFNYEAQPDKSGLPSDRFSAERPEGSISTLTIQRTEQRDSAMYRCASSLSSPGELFFGEGSRLTVL.